The 16 T cell receptor beta chains presented below share a single source sample, sequenced in a study of blood T cell repertoires in COVID-19. Method: immunoSEQ multiplex PCR; TCRdb's copy keeps in-frame clones and lacks some. The table records approximately 240,000 clones, around 90% of them present only once. Sequences were obtained from PBMCs or T cells enriched from blood (not recorded which). Receptors were obtained from a woman in her twenties or thirties with acute COVID-19.

The rearrangement uses TRBV2 and TRBJ2-7; a weak D match, TRBD2 (6 bases). The CDR3 is 16 residues long. CDR1 SNHLY and CDR2 FYNNEI come from the germline V gene. The V gene lost 3 bases and the J gene lost 0 bases, with 15 bases spanning the gap. The CDR3 sequence is CASSDRDSRSSYEQYF. In nucleotides, the CDR3 is TGTGCCAGCAGTGACCGGGACTCCAGGAGCTCCTACGAGCAGTACTTC.

The chain employs TRBV29-1 and TRBJ1-2, with TRBD1 identical over 8 bases. CDR3 length: 14 amino acids. The V gene's germline CDR1 is SQVTM and CDR2 ANQGSEA. With 1 base clipped from V and 4 bases from J, the junction kept 5 bases outside the gene matches. CDR3 sequence: CSVEGTGIVYGYTF. The CDR3 DNA is TGCAGCGTTGAAGGGACAGGGATCGTCTATGGCTACACCTTC.

This clone was recorded a few times. The CDR3 loop is CASSYPDRGPAGELFF. The CDR3 DNA reads TGTGCCAGCAGTTATCCGGACAGGGGGCCGGCCGGGGAGCTGTTTTTT. The chain employs TRBV6-2 or TRBV6-3 and TRBJ2-2, with 11 bases aligning to TRBD1. After removal of 3 bases from V and 6 bases from J, the junction contained 6 bases not matched to a gene. The CDR3 has 16 residues. CDR1 and CDR2 (germline): MNHEY, SVGEGT.

This chain joins TRBV7-9 and TRBJ2-2; D may be TRBD2 (5 bases). CDR3 length: 14 amino acids. Germline CDR1 SEHNR, CDR2 FQNEAQ (reference sequence). The V end lost 5 bases, the J end lost 5 bases, and 12 bases lay between the germline ends. The CDR3: CASSTTRGTGELFF. The CDR3, as DNA: TGTGCCAGCAGCACTACCCGAGGGACCGGGGAGCTGTTTTTT.

The chain links TRBV5-1 to TRBJ2-1; 10 bases agree with TRBD2. The V gene end was trimmed by 5 bases and the J gene end by 8 bases; junction bases not matched to a gene: 7. The CDR3 consists of 14 residues. CDR1 SGHRS and CDR2 YFSETQ come from the germline V gene. This CDR3 is CASSNSGRMDEQFF. CDR3 nucleotides: TGCGCCAGCAGTAATAGCGGGAGGATGGATGAGCAGTTCTTC.

The V and J genes are TRBV9 and TRBJ2-5; 11 positions agree with TRBD1. Per germline, CDR1 SGDLS and CDR2 YYNGEE. V was pared by 4 bases and J by 1 base, with 12 bases of the junction left unmatched. This CDR3 spans 18 amino acids. The CDR3 DNA reads as TGTGCCAGCAGCTTGGGACAGGGGGTCTCTACGATCCAAGAGACCCAGTACTTC. It is translated as CASSLGQGVSTIQETQYF.

The chain has TRBV20-1 and TRBJ1-2; D ambiguous. Germline-derived CDR1 and CDR2 are DFQATT and SNEGSKA (reference sequence). CDR3 length: 18 residues. Trimming pared 3 bases from V and 0 bases from J, leaving 23 bases between. The CDR3 region is CSASEPLRGRGANYGYTF. The DNA for the CDR3 is TGCAGTGCTAGTGAACCTCTAAGAGGGCGAGGAGCTAACTATGGCTACACCTTC.

This clone appeared once. J is TRBJ2-1 and V is TRBV27; TRBD2 is a possible D gene (6 bases). The CDR3 has 15 residues. Germline CDR1 reads MNHEY; CDR2 reads SMNVEV (reference sequence). V was pared by 8 bases and J by 5 bases, with 19 bases between. DNA for the CDR3: TGTGCCAGCGCTTCGCCGGGACTCTCAAACAATGAGCAGTTCTTC. Translating it yields CASASPGLSNNEQFF.

The chain links TRBV7-6 to TRBJ2-1; TRBD1 might be the D (5 bases). This CDR3 has 15 amino acids. Germline V gene sequence: CDR1 SGHVS, CDR2 FNYEAQ. With 3 bases removed from V and 3 bases from J, the gap between germline ends came to 12 bases. The CDR3 region has the DNA TGTGCCAGCAGCTTGAAGGTGGGGCGCTACAATGAGCAGTTCTTC. Its translation is CASSLKVGRYNEQFF. Full variable domain (rest looked up from reference TRBV7-6 and TRBJ2-1): GAGVSQSPRYKVTKRGQDVALRCDPISGHVSLYWYRQALGQGPEFLTYFNYEAQQDKSGLPNDRFSAERPEGSISTLTIQRTEQRDSAMYRCASSLKVGRYNEQFFGPGTRLTVL.

The gene calls are TRBV28 and TRBJ2-7; D is ambiguous. Between the trimmed V and J ends, which lost 2 bases and 3 bases, there was a span of 11 bases. The germline gives CDR1 MDHEN, CDR2 SYDVKM. The CDR3 is 14 amino acids. The CDR3 spells CASSLVTFLYEQYF. As DNA, the CDR3 is TGTGCCAGCAGTTTAGTTACATTCCTCTACGAGCAGTACTTC.

The chain is built from TRBV6-5 and TRBJ1-2, with 8 bases lining up with TRBD1. J gave up 7 bases and V 2 bases, and 9 bases lay outside the gene matches. This CDR3 has 15 amino acids. The germline CDR1 and CDR2 sequences are MNHEY and SVGAGI. The CDR3 DNA reads TGTGCCAGCAGTTACCGGAGGCAGGGGGCAGGTGGCTACACCTTC. Protein: CASSYRRQGAGGYTF.

The chain employs TRBV28 and TRBJ2-5, with 9 bases matching TRBD1. V gave up 5 bases and J gave up 4 bases; unmatched junction bases: 8. The CDR3 loop spans 15 amino acids. Germline V lookup: CDR1 MDHEN, CDR2 SYDVKM. DNA of the CDR3: TGTGCCAGCAGTCGTCCCGGGACAGGGTCAGAGACCCAGTACTTC. This sequence encodes CASSRPGTGSETQYF.

This sequence joins TRBV7-8 and TRBJ1-6, with 9 nucleotides matching TRBD1. The CDR3 spans 14 residues. Germline values: CDR1 SGHVS, CDR2 FQNEAQ. With 4 bases clipped from V and 7 bases from J, the junction kept 2 bases outside the gene matches. In nucleotides, the CDR3 is TGTGCCAGCAGCTCGGGACAGGGAAATTCACCCCTCCACTTT. Protein sequence: CASSSGQGNSPLHF.

This CDR3 is CATSRDTAGVTEAFF. CDR3 bases: TGTGCCACCAGCAGAGATACGGCCGGAGTCACTGAAGCTTTCTTT. This chain uses TRBV15 with TRBJ1-1; D gene uncertain. The V end lost 0 bases, the J end lost 4 bases, and 12 bases lay between the germline ends. The CDR3 loop spans 15 amino acids. The V gene's germline CDR1 is LNHNV and CDR2 YYDKDF (reference sequence).

The V gene is TRBV2, the J gene TRBJ2-2; perhaps TRBD2 as D (5 bases). V shed 5 bases and J shed 7 bases, with 17 bases lying between them. Germline V lookup: CDR1 SNHLY, CDR2 FYNNEI. CDR3 size: 15 residues. The CDR3 reads CASSPPGYGDGELFF. CDR3 DNA sequence: TGTGCCAGCAGTCCGCCCGGGTACGGGGACGGGGAGCTGTTTTTT.

This clone has only a few counts. The chain carries TRBV2 and TRBJ1-2; unclear D gene. Germline V lookup: CDR1 SNHLY, CDR2 FYNNEI. This CDR3 region has 10 residues. V shed 9 bases and J shed 5 bases, with 7 bases lying between them. Written as DNA, the CDR3 is TGTGCCAGGGGAGAATATGGCTACACCTTC. The encoded protein is CARGEYGYTF.